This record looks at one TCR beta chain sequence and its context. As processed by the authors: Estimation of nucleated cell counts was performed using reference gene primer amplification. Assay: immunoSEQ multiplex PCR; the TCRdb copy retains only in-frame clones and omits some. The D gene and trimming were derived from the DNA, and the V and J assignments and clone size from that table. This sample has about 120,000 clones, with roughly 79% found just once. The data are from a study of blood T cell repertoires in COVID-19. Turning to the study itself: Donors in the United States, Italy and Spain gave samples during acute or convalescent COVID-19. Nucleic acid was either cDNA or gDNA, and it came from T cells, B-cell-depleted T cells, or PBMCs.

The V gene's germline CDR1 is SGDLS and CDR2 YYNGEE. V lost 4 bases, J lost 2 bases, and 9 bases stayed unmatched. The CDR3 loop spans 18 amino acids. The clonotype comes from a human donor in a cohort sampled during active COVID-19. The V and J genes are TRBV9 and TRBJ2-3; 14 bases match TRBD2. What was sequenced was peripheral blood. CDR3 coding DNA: TGTGCCAGCAGCCCAACGGGGACTAGCGGGAGTCCCACAGATACGCAGTATTTT. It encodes CASSPTGTSGSPTDTQYF.